This entry lists 27 T cell receptor beta chains sequenced from one sample in a study of blood T cells in healthy people across ages. Alongside a J-beta primer mix, a sample-barcoded 5' primer served in a second PCR lasting about 6 to 11 cycles. TCRdb used MiXCR to reprocess the 5' RACE reads, holding one entry per CDR3 protein. The sample holds 710,000 or so distinct CDR3 sequences, approximately 31% seen once. Sequences were obtained from blood. The source is a woman over 75 in good health.

Note on this clonotype: This may come from a read error, since a much larger clone is one base off. The chain is built from TRBV2 and TRBJ2-1; D might be TRBD1 (5 bases). V lost 1 base to trimming and J lost 9 bases, with 10 bases between them. Germline CDR1 reads SNHLY; CDR2 reads FYNNEI. This CDR3 is built from 13 residues. DNA for the CDR3: TGTGCCAGCAGTGAAGAAAGGGGATCTGAGCAGTTCTTC. It codes for CASSEERGSEQFF.

In this sample, this clonotype turned up once. This chain connects TRBV6-5 to TRBJ2-7; 7 nucleotides match TRBD2. Germline-derived CDR1 and CDR2 are MNHEY and SVGAGI. The length of the CDR3 is 15 residues. V was clipped by 1 base and J by 5 bases; unmatched bases: 8. CDR3 coding DNA: TGTGCCAGCAGTTACTTTAGCGGGCCCGTTAACGAGCAGTACTTC. This translates into CASSYFSGPVNEQYF.

CDR3 sequence reads: CSVGFIPSYNEQFF. The CDR3 DNA reads as TGCAGCGTTGGATTTATCCCCTCCTACAATGAGCAGTTCTTC. V is TRBV29-1 and J is TRBJ2-1, with D unclear. The CDR3 contains 14 residues. Deletions cut 4 bases from V and 0 bases from J, with 10 bases between. CDR1 and CDR2 (germline): SQVTM, ANQGSEA.

The table lists this clonotype with many counts. V and J are TRBV28 and TRBJ2-7; TRBD2 might be the D (6 bases). In germline, CDR1 is MDHEN, CDR2 SYDVKM. This CDR3 region has 15 residues. V was shortened by 5 bases and J by 1 base, with 15 bases between the two germline ends. CDR3 DNA sequence: TGTGCCAGCAGTCCCCCCTCGGGGGTTTCCTACGAGCAGTACTTC. Its protein product is CASSPPSGVSYEQYF. The full variable domain, in which reference TRBV28 and TRBJ2-7 provide the parts outside the CDR3, is DVKVTQSSRYLVKRTGEKVFLECVQDMDHENMFWYRQDPGLGLRLIYFSYDVKMKEKGDIPEGYSVSREKKERFSLILESASTNQTSMYLCASSPPSGVSYEQYFGPGTRLTVT.

This clonotype was counted at least ten times. CDR3 sequence: CATSRDPPDTQYF. The CDR3 DNA sequence: TGTGCCACCAGCAGAGATCCCCCGGATACGCAGTATTTT. The V call is TRBV15, the J call TRBJ2-3; D not resolved. The V gene lost 0 bases and the J gene lost 6 bases, with 7 bases spanning the gap. The CDR3 runs to 13 residues. Germline loops: CDR1 LNHNV, CDR2 YYDKDF (reference sequence).

This rearrangement joins TRBV12-3 or TRBV12-4 to TRBJ1-2; no reliable D call. The CDR3 length is 13 residues. V lost 3 bases and J lost 5, with 10 bases in between. CDR3 DNA: TGTGCCAGCAGTTTGGATTCGAAATATGGCTACACCTTC. This sequence encodes CASSLDSKYGYTF.

The chain couples TRBV6-5 to TRBJ1-2; maybe TRBD1 (5 bases). Trimming shortened V by 4 bases and J by 6 bases, and 9 bases separated the two germline ends. The CDR3 runs to 12 residues. Germline V gene sequence: CDR1 MNHEY, CDR2 SVGAGI. The CDR3 reads CASSWQGNGYTF. The CDR3 bases are TGTGCCAGCAGTTGGCAGGGAAATGGCTACACCTTC.

The chain uses TRBV12-3 or TRBV12-4 and TRBJ1-6, with D maybe TRBD1 (5 bases). The CDR3 sequence is 16 residues long. The V and J ends lost 0 bases and 9 bases respectively, with 15 bases between them. DNA for the CDR3: TGTGCCAGCAGTTTAGCGAGGGGTGGTAAGGGTTCACCCCTCCACTTT. Protein product: CASSLARGGKGSPLHF.

This clonotype occurred many times. The chain links TRBV7-9 to TRBJ2-1; 10 bases agree with TRBD2. The CDR3 spans 15 residues. J was trimmed by 6 bases and V by 7 bases; bases with no gene match: 9. CDR1 is SEHNR and CDR2 is FQNEAQ in the germline V gene (reference sequence). CDR3 amino acids: CASTFSGGRSNEQFF. As DNA, the CDR3 is TGTGCCAGCACCTTTAGCGGGGGGAGAAGCAATGAGCAGTTCTTC.

This clonotype showed up many times. V gene TRBV5-1 combines with J gene TRBJ1-1; D is uncertain. Trimming took 0 bases from V and 0 from J, leaving 9 bases between them. The length of the CDR3 is 15 residues. Germline V gives CDR1 SGHRS, CDR2 YFSETQ. The CDR3 spells CASSLVPGMNTEAFF. CDR3 nucleotide sequence: TGCGCCAGCAGCTTGGTCCCGGGCATGAACACTGAAGCTTTCTTT.

The chain couples TRBV14 to TRBJ2-4, with D perhaps matching TRBD2 (6 bases). V lost 6 bases, J lost 4 bases, and 19 bases lay in between. Germline V CDR1 and CDR2: SGHDN, FVKESK. This CDR3 has 16 amino acids. CDR3 coding DNA: TGTGCCAGCAGTGCCGGGGCGGGACGGGGGAAAAACATTCAGTACTTC. It is translated as CASSAGAGRGKNIQYF. Looking up the rest from reference TRBV14 and TRBJ2-4 gives the full variable domain: EAGVTQFPSHSVIEKGQTVTLRCDPISGHDNLYWYRRVMGKEIKFLLHFVKESKQDESGMPNNRFLAERTGGTYSTLKVQPAELEDSGVYFCASSAGAGRGKNIQYFGAGTRLSVL.

This clonotype occurred many times. This chain joins TRBV6-2 or TRBV6-3 and TRBJ2-7; weak D call: TRBD2 (5 bases). Trimming removed 6 bases from V and 0 bases from J, with 12 bases in between. Germline CDR1 MNHEY, CDR2 SVGEGT. The CDR3 contains 14 residues. The CDR3 spells CASRTIGSSYEQYF. The CDR3 coding sequence is TGTGCCAGCAGGACGATTGGGAGCTCCTACGAGCAGTACTTC.

This clonotype turned up a few times. This clone may be a read error of a much larger clone one base away. The chain is built from TRBV6-2 or TRBV6-3 and TRBJ2-7; no firm D call. Trimming cost V 5 bases and J 5 bases, with 10 bases left between them. In germline, CDR1 is MNHEY, CDR2 SVGEGT. The CDR3 has 12 amino acids. The CDR3 protein is CASSPAWNEQYF. The CDR3 nucleotides read TGTGCCAGCAGTCCTGCGTGGAACGAGCAGTACTTC.

V usage is TRBV5-6 and J usage is TRBJ2-2, with unresolved D. Trimming took off 3 bases at V and 3 bases at J, with 9 bases between the two ends. There are 14 residues in the CDR3. The germline CDR1 and CDR2 sequences are SGHDT and YYEEEE. The CDR3: CASSSGTYTGELFF. In DNA, the CDR3 is TGTGCCAGCAGCTCAGGTACCTACACCGGGGAGCTGTTTTTT.

The V gene is TRBV9, the J gene TRBJ2-3; TRBD2 aligns across 7 bases. V was clipped by 0 bases and J by 4 bases; unmatched bases: 2. Germline assignment: CDR1 SGDLS and CDR2 YYNGEE. This CDR3 contains 14 residues. CDR3: CASSVDGGADTQYF. The CDR3 nucleotides are TGTGCCAGCAGCGTAGATGGGGGGGCAGATACGCAGTATTTT.

The table lists this clonotype with many counts. Here the CDR3 DNA reads TGTGCCAGCAGCGACAGAAATTCCTACGAGCAGTACTTC. Protein product: CASSDRNSYEQYF. This chain uses TRBV27 with TRBJ2-7, with D perhaps TRBD1 (5 bases). This CDR3 has 13 amino acids. The germline V and J ends were trimmed by 6 bases and 1 base, with 10 bases remaining between them. CDR1 and CDR2 from the germline V gene are MNHEY and SMNVEV (reference sequence).

Ten or more counts support this clonotype. The V gene is TRBV6-2 or TRBV6-3, the J gene TRBJ1-1, with D perhaps matching TRBD1 (5 bases). The CDR3 sequence is 13 residues long. Germline assignment: CDR1 MNHEY and CDR2 SVGEGT. V was trimmed by 8 bases and J by 4 bases, leaving 14 bases between them. The CDR3 is CASQGEFVTEAFF. DNA for the CDR3: TGTGCCAGCCAAGGGGAATTTGTCACTGAAGCTTTCTTT.

Regarding this clonotype: This may arise from a read error, as a much more abundant clone is one base away. The J gene is TRBJ1-2, the V gene TRBV6-2 or TRBV6-3; D remains unclear. CDR3 length equals 13 residues. Germline assignment: CDR1 MNHEY and CDR2 SVGEGT. The CDR3 sequence is CAGRPGAGDGYTF. CDR3 nucleotides: TGTGCCGGCAGACCAGGAGCGGGTGATGGCTACACCTTC.

This clonotype was detected many times. The chain has TRBV4-2 and TRBJ2-3; TRBD2 agrees at 7 bases. This CDR3 has 15 residues. V dropped 0 bases and J dropped 6; count of bases not matched to a gene: 6. CDR1 LGHNA and CDR2 YNFKEQ come from the germline V gene. CDR3 residues: CASSQDRTSEDTQYF. CDR3 nucleotides: TGTGCCAGCAGCCAAGATAGAACTAGCGAGGATACGCAGTATTTT.

This chain joins TRBV7-2 and TRBJ1-1, with D hard to call. CDR3 size: 19 residues. Germline V gene data show CDR1 as SGHTA and CDR2 as FQGNSA. V shed 2 bases and J shed 1 base, with 23 bases lying between them. The CDR3, as DNA: TGTGCCAGCAGCTTATCAGCGGGAAGGAGAGTATCCGCGAACACTGAAGCTTTCTTT. Amino acid sequence: CASSLSAGRRVSANTEAFF.

This chain links TRBV20-1 with TRBJ1-1; no clear D. CDR3 length: 15 residues. Trimming pared 1 base from V and 1 base from J, leaving 13 bases between. CDR1 is DFQATT and CDR2 is SNEGSKA in the germline V gene (reference sequence). The CDR3: CSARGPLWGNTEAFF. As DNA, the CDR3 is TGCAGTGCTAGAGGACCCCTTTGGGGGAACACTGAAGCTTTCTTT.

Regarding this clonotype: It may be a read error: a sequence one base away is much more abundant. The J gene is TRBJ1-2, the V gene TRBV6-2 or TRBV6-3; no clear D. The CDR3 length is 12 residues. Germline CDR1 reads MNHEY; CDR2 reads SVGEGT. The CDR3 reads CAGSGGNYGYTF. DNA of the CDR3: TGTGCCGGCAGCGGCGGTAACTATGGCTACACCTTC.

This clonotype was observed at least ten times. The chain joins TRBV7-9 to TRBJ1-2; D unclear. V was clipped by 0 bases and J by 7 bases, with 12 bases between them. The CDR3 spans 14 residues. The germline V gene has CDR1 SEHNR and CDR2 FQNEAQ (reference sequence). The CDR3 nucleotides read TGTGCCAGCAGCTTAGCTCGGCCATCAGGTGGCTACACCTTC. Protein sequence: CASSLARPSGGYTF.

Concerning this clonotype itself: This may be a read error: a much more frequent sequence differs by one nucleotide. The J gene is TRBJ2-1, the V gene TRBV3-1, with TRBD1 as a possible D gene (6 bases). Germline V gene data show CDR1 as LGHDT and CDR2 as YNNKEL (reference sequence). V was clipped by 4 bases and J by 8 bases, with 15 bases between them. The CDR3 is 14 residues long. The CDR3 region has the DNA TGTGCCAGCAGCCGAGATTCAGGGGACGATGAGCAGTTCTTC. Its protein product is CASSRDSGDDEQFF.

This clonotype was counted a few times. The genes are TRBV7-2 and TRBJ1-1; no definite D call. The V gene lost 2 bases and the J gene lost 8 bases, with 12 bases spanning the gap. In germline, CDR1 is SGHTA, CDR2 FQGNSA. The CDR3 spans 13 residues. CDR3: CASSLRQAGEAFF. The CDR3 coding sequence is TGTGCCAGCAGCTTACGACAAGCGGGGGAAGCTTTCTTT.

This clonotype came up many times. The chain has TRBV10-3 and TRBJ2-5; D may correspond to TRBD1 or TRBD2 (5 bases each). This CDR3 spans 16 amino acids. The germline V gene encodes CDR1 ENHRY and CDR2 SYGVKD. V was pared by 0 bases and J by 2 bases, with 13 bases between. CDR3 sequence: CAISESATGPQETQYF. The CDR3 nucleotides are TGTGCCATCAGTGAGTCGGCCACGGGACCGCAAGAGACCCAGTACTTC.

Concerning this clonotype itself: This may come from a read error, since a much larger clone is one base off. The rearrangement joins TRBV7-6 to TRBJ2-3; no firm D call. Germline V gene sequence: CDR1 SGHVS, CDR2 FNYEAQ. The CDR3 length is 14 residues. Deletions cut 4 bases from V and 2 bases from J, with 10 bases between. The CDR3 DNA is TGTGCCAGCAGCTCGGGCTATTCCACAGATACGCAGTATTTT. It encodes CASSSGYSTDTQYF.